The 3 T cell receptor beta chains listed next were all sequenced from one sample in a study of cytotoxic CD8 clonotypes in ibrutinib-treated CLL. The repertoire was sequenced with immunoSEQ multiplex PCR; TCRdb's copy has only in-frame clones and lacks some. The repertoire holds about 200,000 clones, with around 72% as singletons. The sample in question was PBMCs, obtained after 24 months of ibrutinib treatment. The receptors come from a human donor with chronic lymphocytic leukemia.

The CDR3 reads CASSYGVQETQYF. CDR3 bases: TGTGCCAGCAGCTACGGGGTCCAAGAGACCCAGTACTTC. This chain connects TRBV6-5 to TRBJ2-5, with a tentative D call TRBD2 (5 bases). From germline, CDR1 is MNHEY and CDR2 SVGAGI. The CDR3 runs 13 residues. V shed 6 bases and J shed 1 base, with 9 bases lying between them.

The genes are TRBV7-9 and TRBJ2-7; 14 bases line up with TRBD2. The J segment lost 6 bases and the V segment lost 4 bases, leaving 5 bases of the junction unmatched. The CDR3 is 15 amino acids. Germline CDR1 SEHNR, CDR2 FQNEAQ (reference sequence). For the CDR3, the DNA is TGTGCCAGCAGCTGGGGGACTAGCGGGAGTTTCGAGCAGTACTTC. Protein product: CASSWGTSGSFEQYF.

The J gene is TRBJ2-5, the V gene TRBV5-1, with D perhaps TRBD1 (6 bases). CDR3 length: 13 amino acids. V was shortened by 2 bases and J by 2 bases, with 7 bases between the two germline ends. Germline lookup yields CDR1 SGHRS and CDR2 YFSETQ. The DNA for the CDR3 is TGCGCCAGCAGCTTAGGACAGCAAGAGACCCAGTACTTC. As protein: CASSLGQQETQYF.